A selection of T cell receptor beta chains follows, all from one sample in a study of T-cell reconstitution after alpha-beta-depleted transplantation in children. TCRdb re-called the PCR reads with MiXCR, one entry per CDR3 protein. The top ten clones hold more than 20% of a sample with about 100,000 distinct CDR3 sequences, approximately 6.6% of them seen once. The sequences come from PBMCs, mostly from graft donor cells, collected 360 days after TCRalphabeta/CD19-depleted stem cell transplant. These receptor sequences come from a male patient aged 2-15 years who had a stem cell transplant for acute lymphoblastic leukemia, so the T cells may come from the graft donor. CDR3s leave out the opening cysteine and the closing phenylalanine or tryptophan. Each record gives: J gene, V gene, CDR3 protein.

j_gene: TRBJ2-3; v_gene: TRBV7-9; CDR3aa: ASSTYGARDTQY
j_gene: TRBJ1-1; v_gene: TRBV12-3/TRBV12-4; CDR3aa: ASSSMNTEAF
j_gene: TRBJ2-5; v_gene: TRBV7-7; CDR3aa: ASSLTDRGVRETQY
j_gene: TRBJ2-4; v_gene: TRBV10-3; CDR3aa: AISARQGAKNIQY
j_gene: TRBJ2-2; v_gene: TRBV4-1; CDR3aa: ASSHRRGRTGELF
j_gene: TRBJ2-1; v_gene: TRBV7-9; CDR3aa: ASSLAEGYNEQF
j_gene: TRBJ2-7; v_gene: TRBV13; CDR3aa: ASSLEGGLAYEQY
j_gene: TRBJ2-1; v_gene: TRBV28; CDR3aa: ASSLGTLNEQF
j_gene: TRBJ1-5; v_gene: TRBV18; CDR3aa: ASSKDGQPQH
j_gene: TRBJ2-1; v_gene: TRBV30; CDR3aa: AWSLGQGHNNEQF
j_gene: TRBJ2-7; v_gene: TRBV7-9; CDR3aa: ASIRAGAYEQY
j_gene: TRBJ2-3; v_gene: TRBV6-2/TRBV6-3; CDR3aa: ASRDVRGSSSTDTQY